The T cell receptor beta chain under discussion was sequenced for a study of blood T cell repertoires in COVID-19 (dated by TCRdb to 2020 to 2021). Notes on the research overall: The collaborator samples originated in the United States, Italy and Spain and spanned the acute and convalescent phases of COVID-19. The sample metadata nearly always contained a de-identified subject ID, COVID-19 status, age in years and sex. The dataset comprised deeply sampled blood TCRbeta repertoires from subjects exposed to, actively infected with, or recovered from COVID-19. A freely available public database, intended as a resource for researchers studying the immune response to SARS-CoV-2, is where the repertoires were released. Where available, HLA class I and class II types were obtained from metadata supplied by the sample provider rather than from assay-based typing. The material from the prospective study consisted of cDNA or gDNA derived from T cells, B-cell-depleted T cells, or PBMCs. The samples were drawn from two sources: the first 160 participants of the ongoing ImmuneRACE study, and 1,200 or so subjects contributed by 6 global collaborators. Beyond this particular receptor, the publication reports: How much clinical and demographic metadata was included differed by source and by participant, and the metadata was provided uncurated.

Each collaborating institution followed its own protocols to collect whole blood in K2EDTA tubes. For TCRbeta analysis, collaborators shipped samples as frozen whole blood, isolated PBMCs, or DNA extracted from either of those sample types. On this clone itself: No antigen is known for it. Base qualities are not recorded, but no much larger clone differs from it by a single base.

TCRbeta CDR3 regions were amplified from genomic DNA using the immunoSEQ Assay, a bias-controlled multiplex PCR. In the original analysis: Within the assay, amplification of reference gene primers was used to estimate how many nucleated cells each sample contained. To quantify the absolute abundance of each unique TCRbeta CDR3 rearrangement, sequence reads were collapsed and filtered. For each sample, productive Simpson clonality was calculated as the square root of Simpson's diversity index over productive rearrangements. TCRdb took this table from immuneACCESS and kept in-frame rearrangements with V and J called. Such tables lack part of the clones; where checked against another copy, unresolved V genes explain under half of the gap, and the rest is unexplained. V, J and clone size are those of that table, while D and trimming were read from the DNA. This sample comprises some 190,000 clones, 75% to 90% of them detected only once. Around 1.2% of the sample comes from the top ten.

The junction shows trimming of 5 bases on V and 9 bases on J, and the gene matches do not reach 5 bases of it. The CDR3 measures 13 amino acids from cysteine to phenylalanine. The retained sequence is limited to the CDR3, 39 bases, with the frame set at the first base. CDR1 is given as GTSNPN and CDR2 as SVGIG, both from the germline V gene (reference sequence). The clonotype originates from a man younger than 40 with acute or convalescent COVID-19. Sequenced material: peripheral blood. The V gene is TRBV30 and the J gene is TRBJ1-6; the central 9 bases match TRBD1. The DNA sequence is TGTGCCTGGCGCCGGGACAGGGCTTCACCCCTCCACTTT. Its amino acids are CAWRRDRASPLHF.